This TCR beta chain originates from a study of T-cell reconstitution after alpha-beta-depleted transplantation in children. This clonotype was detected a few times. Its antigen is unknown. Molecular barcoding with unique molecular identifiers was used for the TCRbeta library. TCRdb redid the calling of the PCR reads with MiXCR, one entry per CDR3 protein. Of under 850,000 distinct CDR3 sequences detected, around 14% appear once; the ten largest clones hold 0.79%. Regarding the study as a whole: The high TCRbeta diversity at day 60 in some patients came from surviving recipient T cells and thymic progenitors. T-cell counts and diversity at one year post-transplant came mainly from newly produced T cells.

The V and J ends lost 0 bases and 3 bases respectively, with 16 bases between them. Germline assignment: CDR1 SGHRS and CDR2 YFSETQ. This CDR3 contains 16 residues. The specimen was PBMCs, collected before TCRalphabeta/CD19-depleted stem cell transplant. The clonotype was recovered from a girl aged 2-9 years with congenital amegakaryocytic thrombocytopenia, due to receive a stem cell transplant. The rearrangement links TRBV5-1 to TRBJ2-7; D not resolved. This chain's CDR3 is CASSLAVRTGDYEQYF. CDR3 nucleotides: TGCGCCAGCAGCTTGGCCGTGAGGACCGGAGACTACGAGCAGTACTTC.